This T cell receptor (beta chain) was obtained from a study of naive and memory T cell subsets. Study observations and caveats: TCR abundance followed a power law differing between naive and memory subsets. Naive repertoires, especially CD8, held a few larger clonotypes, possibly memory cells re-expressing CD45RA. Each distinct alpha or beta sequence counts as one clonotype. TCR counts from RNA may reflect activation-linked expression changes.

Details on this clonotype: Antigen: not known.

Both TRBC1 and TRBC2 were covered by a beta constant-region primer of two equimolar oligonucleotides. The ligated cDNA underwent four PCR rounds using SP2 and nested alpha and beta constant-region primers. A 12-nucleotide UMI and the SP2 primer were added to the cDNA 3' end by oligonucleotide ligation. TCRdb used MiXCR to reprocess the UMI-ligation and nested PCR reads, holding one entry per CDR3 protein. The repertoire holds around 160,000 distinct CDR3 sequences, with approximately 24% as singletons. The CDR3 is 13 amino acids. From germline, CDR1 is LGHDT and CDR2 YNNKEL (reference sequence). Trimming cost V 1 base and J 6 bases, with 6 bases left between them.

The V call is TRBV3-1, the J call TRBJ2-2; D not certain. The clonotype comes from a human donor in good health. Material: naive CD4+ T cells from blood. CDR3 protein: CASSQVSPGELFF. DNA for the CDR3: TGTGCCAGCAGCCAAGTGTCCCCCGGGGAGCTGTTTTTT.